This passage covers 6 T cell receptor beta chains from one sample sequenced in a study of T cells in Graves' hyperthyroidism and ophthalmopathy. Amplification yielded TCR beta CDR3 regions, with RNA transcripts as the source. TCR CDR3 underwent first-round RT-PCR with the HTBI primer set. TCRdb reprocessed the multiplex PCR reads with MiXCR, giving one entry per CDR3 protein. Counted here are roughly 530,000 distinct CDR3 sequences, more than 15% occurring once; the ten biggest clones make up 17%. Sequenced: blood. Receptors originate from a woman aged 18-30 years with Graves' ophthalmopathy.

This clonotype was seen at least ten times. The chain is built from TRBV28 and TRBJ1-4, with 7 bases matching TRBD1. Losses at the gene ends were 5 bases for V and 2 bases for J; bases not matched to a gene: 14. In germline, CDR1 is MDHEN, CDR2 SYDVKM. This CDR3 is 18 amino acids long. CDR3 in DNA: TGTGCCAGCAGTAACCCGACAGGGTTCCCCGTGACTAATGAAAAACTGTTTTTT. This codes for CASSNPTGFPVTNEKLFF.

The chain combines TRBV15 with TRBJ2-4; possibly TRBD2 for D (6 bases). Deletions cut 4 bases from V and 7 bases from J, with 8 bases between. This CDR3 region has 12 residues. Germline lookup yields CDR1 LNHNV and CDR2 YYDKDF (reference sequence). The CDR3 DNA is TGTGCCACCAGCAAGCGGGTCAACATTCAGTACTTC. It specifies CATSKRVNIQYF.

This sequence joins TRBV27 and TRBJ1-1; D not certain. CDR3 length: 15 amino acids. The germline V gene has CDR1 MNHEY and CDR2 SMNVEV (reference sequence). The V end was cut by 1 base, the J end by 4 bases, with 13 bases between. The CDR3 bases are TGTGCCAGCAGTTTATGGTTCAGGAGGAGCACTGAAGCTTTCTTT. Protein sequence: CASSLWFRRSTEAFF.

This clonotype was recorded at least ten times. The chain employs TRBV28 and TRBJ2-5; D not certain. V dropped 3 bases and J dropped 1 base, with 9 bases sitting between them. This CDR3 region has 14 residues. Germline CDR1 MDHEN, CDR2 SYDVKM. The chain's CDR3 is CASSLAAAQETQYF. CDR3 coding DNA: TGTGCCAGCAGTTTGGCGGCAGCCCAAGAGACCCAGTACTTC.

The chain carries TRBV2 and TRBJ1-6, with no clear D. Between the trimmed V and J ends, which lost 5 bases and 2 bases, there was a span of 13 bases. CDR3 size: 16 residues. From germline, CDR1 is SNHLY and CDR2 FYNNEI. CDR3 nucleotides: TGTGCCAGCAGTTCGAGGGAGGTGCCCTATAATTCACCCCTCCACTTT. Protein sequence: CASSSREVPYNSPLHF.

The sample holds a few counts of this clonotype. This may be a read error: a much more frequent sequence differs by one nucleotide. The V and J genes are TRBV20-1 and TRBJ1-5; D may be TRBD1 (5 bases). The germline gives CDR1 DFQATT, CDR2 SNEGSKA (reference sequence). V was cut by 5 bases and J by 7 bases, with 21 bases left in between. The CDR3 is 15 amino acids. The CDR3 nucleotides are TGCAGTGCTCGCGACAAAGTAGACAGAGACCAGCCCCAGCATTTT. Protein: CSARDKVDRDQPQHF.